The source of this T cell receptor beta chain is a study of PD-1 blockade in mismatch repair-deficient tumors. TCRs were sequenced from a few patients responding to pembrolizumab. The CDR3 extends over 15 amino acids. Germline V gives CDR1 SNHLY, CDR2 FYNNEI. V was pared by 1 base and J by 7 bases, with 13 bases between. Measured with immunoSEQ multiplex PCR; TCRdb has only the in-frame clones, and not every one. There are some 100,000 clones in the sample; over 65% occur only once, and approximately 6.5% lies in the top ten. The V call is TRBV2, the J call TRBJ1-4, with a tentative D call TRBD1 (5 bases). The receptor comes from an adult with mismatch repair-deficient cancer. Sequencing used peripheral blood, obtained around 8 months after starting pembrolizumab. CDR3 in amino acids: CASSEVRPGGEKLFF. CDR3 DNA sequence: TGTGCCAGCAGTGAAGTGAGACCCGGGGGTGAAAAACTGTTTTTT.